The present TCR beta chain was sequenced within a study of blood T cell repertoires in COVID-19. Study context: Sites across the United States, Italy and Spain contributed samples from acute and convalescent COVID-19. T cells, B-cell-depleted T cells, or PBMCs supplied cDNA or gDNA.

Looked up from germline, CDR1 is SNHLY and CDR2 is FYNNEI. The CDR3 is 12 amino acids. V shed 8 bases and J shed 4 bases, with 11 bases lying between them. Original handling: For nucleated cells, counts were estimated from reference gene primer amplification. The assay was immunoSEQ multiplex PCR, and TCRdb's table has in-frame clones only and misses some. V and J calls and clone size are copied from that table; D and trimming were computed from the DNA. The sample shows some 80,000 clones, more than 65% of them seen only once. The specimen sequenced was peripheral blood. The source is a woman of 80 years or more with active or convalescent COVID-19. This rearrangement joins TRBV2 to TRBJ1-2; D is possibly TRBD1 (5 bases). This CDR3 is CASRTTAYGYTF. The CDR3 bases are TGTGCCAGCCGAACGACAGCCTATGGCTACACCTTC.